This record concerns one TCR beta chain sequence. Its matching antigen is unknown. Using immunoSEQ multiplex PCR, the repertoire was profiled, and TCRdb retains in-frame clones only, with some absent. This sample carries approximately 12,000 clones, roughly 70% of them seen once, and the ten largest clones take 8% to 10%. The sample comes from a study of vaccination effects on CD4 cells after COVID-19. The wider study: Following the second dose by a median of 72 days, the post-vaccine samples were obtained. Study-wide results and limits: Relatively few convalescent patients took part in the study, which had no early post-infection timepoints.

Trimming stripped 3 bases from V and 2 bases from J, with 7 bases between. Germline V CDR1 and CDR2: ENHRY, SYGVKD. The CDR3 contains 13 residues. Antigen-specific CD4+ T cells were expanded (with viral peptide pools) by the ViraFEST assay ahead of sequencing. Upon completion of around ten days in culture, CD4+ T cells were isolated. BNT162b2 vaccine or mRNA-1273 vaccine was given to participants in two doses. Among the vaccine recipients, none had a prior SARS-CoV-2 infection, and nucleocapsid antibodies were negative. Peptides at roughly 10 ug/ml and IL-2 at about 10 IU/ml were added to two million PBMC per well.

The chain joins TRBV10-3 to TRBJ1-2, with D hard to call. The receptor's source is a human donor who received a COVID-19 vaccine. The source was CD4+ T cells from PBMCs cultured with SARS-CoV-2 spike peptides, collected after COVID-19 vaccination. The CDR3 DNA sequence: TGTGCCATCAGTGATGGGCAGAACTATGGCTACACCTTC. Its translation: CAISDGQNYGYTF.